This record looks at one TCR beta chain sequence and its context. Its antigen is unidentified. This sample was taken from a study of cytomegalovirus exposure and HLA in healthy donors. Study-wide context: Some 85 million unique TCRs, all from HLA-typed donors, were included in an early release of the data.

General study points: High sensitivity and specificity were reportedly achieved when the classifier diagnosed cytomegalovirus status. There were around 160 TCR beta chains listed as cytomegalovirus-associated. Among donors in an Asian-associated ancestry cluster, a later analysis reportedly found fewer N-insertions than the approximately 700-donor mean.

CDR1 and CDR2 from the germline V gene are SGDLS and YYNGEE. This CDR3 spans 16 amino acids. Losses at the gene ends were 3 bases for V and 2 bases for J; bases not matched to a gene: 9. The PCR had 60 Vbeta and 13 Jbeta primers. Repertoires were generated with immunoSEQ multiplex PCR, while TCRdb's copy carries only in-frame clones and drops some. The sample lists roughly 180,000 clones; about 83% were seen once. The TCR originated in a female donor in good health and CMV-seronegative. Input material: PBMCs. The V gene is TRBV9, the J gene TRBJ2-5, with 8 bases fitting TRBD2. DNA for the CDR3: TGTGCCAGCAGCGGCCGGGGGGGTAGGGGGCAAGAGACCCAGTACTTC. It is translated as CASSGRGGRGQETQYF.